The T cell receptor beta chain under discussion was sequenced for a study of T cells in Graves' hyperthyroidism and ophthalmopathy. Study-level findings and limits: Most thyroid clonotypes expanded above 0.001 appeared in blood too. Patients with ophthalmopathy were separated from those with stable hyperthyroidism by a 13 V-J model.

TCR beta CDR3 sequences were amplified from RNA transcripts. An initial round of RT-PCR targeting the TCR CDR3 relied on the HTBI primer set. TCRdb passed the multiplex PCR reads through MiXCR, listing each CDR3 protein once. Of a few hundred thousand distinct CDR3 sequences in the sample, just over 45% were seen once. Notes on this clonotype: What it binds is unknown.

The TCR originated in an adult woman with Graves' disease, either hyperthyroidism or ophthalmopathy (not recorded which). The sequenced sample was peripheral blood or thyroid tissue (not recorded which).

The CDR3 sequence: CATSRGQGANVLTF. The CDR3 DNA reads as TGTGCCACCAGCAGAGGACAGGGGGCCAACGTCCTGACTTTC. This chain links TRBV15 with TRBJ2-6; D possibly corresponds to TRBD1 (5 bases). CDR1 LNHNV and CDR2 YYDKDF come from the germline V gene (reference sequence). The V gene lost 1 base and the J gene lost 4 bases, with 5 bases spanning the gap. The CDR3 loop spans 14 amino acids.